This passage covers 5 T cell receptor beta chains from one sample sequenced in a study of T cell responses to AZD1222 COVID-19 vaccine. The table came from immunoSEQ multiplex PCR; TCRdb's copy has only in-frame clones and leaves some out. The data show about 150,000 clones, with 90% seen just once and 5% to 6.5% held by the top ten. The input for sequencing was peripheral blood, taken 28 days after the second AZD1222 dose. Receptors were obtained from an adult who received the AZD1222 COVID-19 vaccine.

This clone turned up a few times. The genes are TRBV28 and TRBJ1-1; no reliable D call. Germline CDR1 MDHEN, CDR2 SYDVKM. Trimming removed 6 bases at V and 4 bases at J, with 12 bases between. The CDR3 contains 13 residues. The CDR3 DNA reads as TGTGCCAGCAGGAAATCCCTGCTCACTGAAGCTTTCTTT. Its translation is CASRKSLLTEAFF.

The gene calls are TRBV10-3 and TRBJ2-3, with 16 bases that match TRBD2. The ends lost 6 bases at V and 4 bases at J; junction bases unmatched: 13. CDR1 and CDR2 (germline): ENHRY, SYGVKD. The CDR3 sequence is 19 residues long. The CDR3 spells CAIRPGLAGGAWGSDTQYF. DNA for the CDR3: TGTGCCATCAGGCCGGGACTAGCGGGGGGGGCCTGGGGCTCAGATACGCAGTATTTT.

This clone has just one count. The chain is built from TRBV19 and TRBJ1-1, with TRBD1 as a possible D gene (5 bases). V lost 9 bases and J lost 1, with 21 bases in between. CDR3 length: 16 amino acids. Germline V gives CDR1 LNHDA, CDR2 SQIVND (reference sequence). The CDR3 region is CARQTGFWGRNTEAFF. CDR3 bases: TGTGCCAGGCAGACCGGTTTTTGGGGCCGGAACACTGAAGCTTTCTTT.

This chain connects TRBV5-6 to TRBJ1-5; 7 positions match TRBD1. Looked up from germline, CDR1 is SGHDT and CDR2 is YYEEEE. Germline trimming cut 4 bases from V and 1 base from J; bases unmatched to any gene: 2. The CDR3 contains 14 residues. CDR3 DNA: TGTGCCAGCAGCCGACAGGGAAGCAATCAGCCCCAGCATTTT. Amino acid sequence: CASSRQGSNQPQHF.

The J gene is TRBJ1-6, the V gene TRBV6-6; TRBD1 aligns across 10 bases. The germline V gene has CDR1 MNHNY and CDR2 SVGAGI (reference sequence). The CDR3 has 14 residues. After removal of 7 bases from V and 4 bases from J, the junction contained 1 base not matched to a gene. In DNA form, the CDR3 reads TGTGCCAGCACGGGACAGGGGTATAATTCACCCCTCCACTTT. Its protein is CASTGQGYNSPLHF.